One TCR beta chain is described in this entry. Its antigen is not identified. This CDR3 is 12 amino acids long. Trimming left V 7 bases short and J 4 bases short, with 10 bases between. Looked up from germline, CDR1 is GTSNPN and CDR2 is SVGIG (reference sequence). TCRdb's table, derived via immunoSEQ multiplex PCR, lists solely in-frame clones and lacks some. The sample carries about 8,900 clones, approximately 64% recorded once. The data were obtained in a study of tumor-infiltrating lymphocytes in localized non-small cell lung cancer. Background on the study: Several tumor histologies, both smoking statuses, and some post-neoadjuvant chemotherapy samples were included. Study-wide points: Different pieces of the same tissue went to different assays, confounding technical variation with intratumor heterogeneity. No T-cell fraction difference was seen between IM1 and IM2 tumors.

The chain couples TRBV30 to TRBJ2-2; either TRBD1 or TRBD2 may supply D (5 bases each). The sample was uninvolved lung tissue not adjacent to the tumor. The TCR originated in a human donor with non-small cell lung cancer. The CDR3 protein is CAFPGSTGELFF. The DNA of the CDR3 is TGTGCCTTCCCAGGGAGCACCGGGGAGCTGTTTTTT.